The rows below give T cell receptor beta chains drawn from one sample of a study of T cell repertoires in cytomegalovirus infection. MiXCR was run by TCRdb on the reads, yielding one entry per CDR3 protein. The table includes some 400,000 distinct CDR3 sequences, 15% to 20% detected once. Sequences were obtained from PBMCs. The receptors originated from a human donor in good health (CMV status not recorded). Some clones in this sample may be carry-over from other donors' samples. The CDR3 runs from the conserved cysteine through the conserved F or W. A D gene is named only where the DNA matches it firmly. Size is stated for part of the rows, as once, few or many counts, or as a class when the clone is expanded.

cdr3_nt cdr3_aa j_call d_call clone_size v_call cdr3_length
TGTGCCACACGGACCCGAGGCTACGAGCAGTACTTC CATRTRGYEQYF TRBJ2-7 NA few TRBV2 12
TGTGCCAGCAGCCTTTGGGGTAGTGGAGGGACCCAGTACTTC CASSLWGSGGTQYF TRBJ2-5 NA many TRBV7-2 14
TGTGCCAGCAGTTTAGGACTAGCGGGGGCCAACACAGATACGCAGTATTTT CASSLGLAGANTDTQYF TRBJ2-3 TRBD2 NA TRBV27 17
TGTGCCAGCAGTTCCCATACGGACAGGGCTGACTATGGCTACACCTTC CASSSHTDRADYGYTF TRBJ1-2 TRBD1 many TRBV12-3/TRBV12-4 16
TGTGCCAGCAGTGTAGTAGCGGGAGGCACAGATACGCAGTATTTT CASSVVAGGTDTQYF TRBJ2-3 TRBD2 few TRBV6-4 15
TGTGCCAGCAGCCCCTTCCCTAGAGAAGAGACCCAGTACTTC CASSPFPREETQYF TRBJ2-5 NA few TRBV6-2/TRBV6-3 14
TGTGCCAGCAGCTTAGGAAACGGCCCTGGGGATACGCAGTATTTT CASSLGNGPGDTQYF TRBJ2-3 NA NA TRBV7-2 15
TGTGCCAGCAGCAGATTAGTCTCCTACGAGCAGTACTTC CASSRLVSYEQYF TRBJ2-7 NA many TRBV6-1 13
TGTGCCAGCATCAGGGTTCAGAACACTGAAGCTTTCTTT CASIRVQNTEAFF TRBJ1-1 NA NA TRBV2 13
TGTGCCAGCAGCTTAGCCCCATCTAGCGGGGGGGCGGGGTACCAAGAGACCCAGTACTTC CASSLAPSSGGAGYQETQYF TRBJ2-5 TRBD2 many TRBV7-2 20
TGCGCCAGCAGCCAAGGGACAGGAGACAGGTCTGGAAACACCATATATTTT CASSQGTGDRSGNTIYF TRBJ1-3 TRBD1 NA TRBV4-3 17
TGTGCCAGTAGTATACAGGGTAACGGCAATCAGCCCCAGCATTTT CASSIQGNGNQPQHF TRBJ1-5 NA few TRBV19 15
TGTGCCAGTAGTATAGATCGGTCGGCGGGAAACACTGAAGCTTTCTTT CASSIDRSAGNTEAFF TRBJ1-1 NA once TRBV19 16
TGTGCCAGCAGTTGGGGTAGCGGGAACACCGGGGAGCTGTTTTTT CASSWGSGNTGELFF TRBJ2-2 NA few TRBV5-4 15
TGTGCCAGCAGCTTTGCACCGAACAATGAGCAGTTCTTC CASSFAPNNEQFF TRBJ2-1 NA many TRBV7-2 13
TGTGCCAGTACCGCCCCGGGGACGACCTACAATGAGCAGTTCTTC CASTAPGTTYNEQFF TRBJ2-1 NA few TRBV19 15
TGCAGTGCTCGAGGGCAGTCCTCAGAGCAGTACTTC CSARGQSSEQYF TRBJ2-7 NA NA TRBV20-1 12
TGTGCCAGCAGCTCAGCGACAGGATCACCCCTCCACTTT CASSSATGSPLHF TRBJ1-6 NA many TRBV7-8 13
TGTGCCAGCAGGAAAAGCGGGAGGGCTTACAATGAGCAGTTCTTC CASRKSGRAYNEQFF TRBJ2-1 TRBD2 NA TRBV11-2 15
TGTGCCAGCAGTTACGTTTCGGCGGCCCTCGAAGCTTTCTTT CASSYVSAALEAFF TRBJ1-1 NA NA TRBV6-2/TRBV6-3 14
TGTGCCAGCGCTACCTTTGCAACTAATGAAAAACTGTTTTTT CASATFATNEKLFF TRBJ1-4 NA few TRBV11-2 14